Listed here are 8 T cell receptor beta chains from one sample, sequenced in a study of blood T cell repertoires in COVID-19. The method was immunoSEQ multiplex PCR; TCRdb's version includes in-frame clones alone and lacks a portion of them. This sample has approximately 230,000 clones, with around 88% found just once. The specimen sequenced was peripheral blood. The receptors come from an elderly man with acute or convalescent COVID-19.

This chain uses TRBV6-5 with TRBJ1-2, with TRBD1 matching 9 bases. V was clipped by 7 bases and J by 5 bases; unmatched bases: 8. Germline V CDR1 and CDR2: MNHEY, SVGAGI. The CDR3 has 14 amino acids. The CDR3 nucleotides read TGTGCCAGCAAGATGGGACAGGGAGTGTATGGCTACACCTTC. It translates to CASKMGQGVYGYTF.

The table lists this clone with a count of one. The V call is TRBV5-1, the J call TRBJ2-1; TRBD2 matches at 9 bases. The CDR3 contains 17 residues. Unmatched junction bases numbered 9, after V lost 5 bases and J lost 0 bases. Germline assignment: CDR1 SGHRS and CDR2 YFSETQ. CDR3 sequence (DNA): TGCGCCAGCAGTCCTAAGATTAGCGGGAGCTCCTACAATGAGCAGTTCTTC. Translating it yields CASSPKISGSSYNEQFF.

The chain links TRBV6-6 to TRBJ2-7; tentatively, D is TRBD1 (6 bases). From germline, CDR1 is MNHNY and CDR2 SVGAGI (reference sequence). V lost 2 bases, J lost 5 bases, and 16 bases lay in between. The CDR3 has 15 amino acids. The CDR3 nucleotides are TGTGCCAGCAGTTACCCGACAGGTCTTTGGGACGAGCAGTACTTC. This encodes CASSYPTGLWDEQYF.

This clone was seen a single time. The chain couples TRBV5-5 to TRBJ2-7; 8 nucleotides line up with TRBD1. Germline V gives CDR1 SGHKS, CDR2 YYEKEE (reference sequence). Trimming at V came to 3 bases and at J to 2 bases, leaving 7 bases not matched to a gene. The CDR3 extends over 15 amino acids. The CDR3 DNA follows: TGTGCCAGCAGCTCCGTTCCGACAGGGGCCTACGAGCAGTACTTC. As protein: CASSSVPTGAYEQYF.

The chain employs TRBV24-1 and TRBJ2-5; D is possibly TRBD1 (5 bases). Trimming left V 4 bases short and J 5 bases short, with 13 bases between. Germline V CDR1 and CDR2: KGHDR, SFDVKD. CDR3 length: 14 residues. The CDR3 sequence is CATSEAGLGETQYF. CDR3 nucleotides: TGTGCCACCAGTGAGGCAGGGTTGGGGGAGACCCAGTACTTC.

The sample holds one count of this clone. The CDR3 bases are TGTGCCAGTAGTCCTACAGGGGAGATGAACACTGAAGCTTTCTTT. Its translation is CASSPTGEMNTEAFF. This chain connects TRBV19 to TRBJ1-1; 7 nucleotides align to TRBD1. The V gene end was trimmed by 5 bases and the J gene end by 0 bases; junction bases not matched to a gene: 6. Germline V gene data show CDR1 as LNHDA and CDR2 as SQIVND (reference sequence). The CDR3 is made up of 15 amino acids. Variable domain in full (rest from reference TRBV19 and TRBJ1-1): DGGITQSPKYLFRKEGQNVTLSCEQNLNHDAMYWYRQDPGQGLRLIYYSQIVNDFQKGDIAEGYSVSREKKESFPLTVTSAQKNPTAFYLCASSPTGEMNTEAFFGQGTRLTVV.

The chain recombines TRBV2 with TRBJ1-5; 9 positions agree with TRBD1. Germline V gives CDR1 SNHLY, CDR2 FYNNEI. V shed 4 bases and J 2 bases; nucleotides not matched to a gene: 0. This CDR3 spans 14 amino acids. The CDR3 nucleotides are TGTGCCAGCAGTGGGACAGGGGGCAATCAGCCCCAGCATTTT. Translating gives CASSGTGGNQPQHF.

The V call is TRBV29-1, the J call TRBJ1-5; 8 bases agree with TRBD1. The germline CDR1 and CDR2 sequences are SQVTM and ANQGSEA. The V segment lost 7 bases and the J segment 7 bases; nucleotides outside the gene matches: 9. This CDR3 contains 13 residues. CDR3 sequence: CSAGTGLGQPQHF. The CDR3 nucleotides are TGCAGCGCCGGGACAGGCTTGGGGCAGCCCCAGCATTTT.